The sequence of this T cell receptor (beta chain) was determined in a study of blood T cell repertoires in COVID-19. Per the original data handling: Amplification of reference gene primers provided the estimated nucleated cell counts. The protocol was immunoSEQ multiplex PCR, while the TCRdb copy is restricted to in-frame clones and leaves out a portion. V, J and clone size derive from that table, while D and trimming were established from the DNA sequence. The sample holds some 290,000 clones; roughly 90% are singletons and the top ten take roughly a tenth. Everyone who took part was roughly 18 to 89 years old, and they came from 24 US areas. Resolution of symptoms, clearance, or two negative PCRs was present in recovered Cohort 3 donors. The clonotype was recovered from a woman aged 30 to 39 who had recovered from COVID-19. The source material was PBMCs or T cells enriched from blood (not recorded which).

The CDR3 loop is CATSEGGGELFF. The DNA for the CDR3 is TGTGCCACCAGTGAAGGGGGTGGGGAGCTGTTTTTT. This sequence joins TRBV24-1 and TRBJ2-2, with D possibly matching TRBD1 (6 bases). V lost 4 bases to trimming and J lost 8 bases, with 7 bases between them. Germline V lookup: CDR1 KGHDR, CDR2 SFDVKD. The CDR3 runs to 12 residues.